These 6 T cell receptor beta chains originate from one sample sequenced in a study of cytomegalovirus exposure and HLA in healthy donors. A multiplex PCR was run with 60 Vbeta primers and 13 Jbeta primers. Measured with immunoSEQ multiplex PCR; TCRdb has only the in-frame clones, and not every one. The sample carries 150,000 to 200,000 clones, over 60% recorded once. Sample: PBMCs. The receptors stem from a man in his fifties in good health and CMV-seropositive.

This clone showed up just once. V is TRBV13 and J is TRBJ2-7; 8 bases fit TRBD1. Germline V lookup: CDR1 PRHDT, CDR2 FYEKMQ (reference sequence). Trimming at V came to 5 bases and at J to 2 bases, leaving 5 bases not matched to a gene. This CDR3 is built from 14 residues. The CDR3 coding sequence is TGTGCCAGCAGCCAGACAGGGGATACCTACGAGCAGTACGTC. Amino acid sequence: CASSQTGDTYEQYV.

The chain employs TRBV6-5 and TRBJ2-7, with 10 bases that match TRBD1. Germline V gene sequence: CDR1 MNHEY, CDR2 SVGAGI. J was trimmed by 2 bases and V by 6 bases; bases with no gene match: 7. This CDR3 has 15 amino acids. This CDR3 reads CASSPRQGAPYEQYV. CDR3 nucleotides: TGTGCCAGCAGCCCCAGACAGGGGGCCCCCTACGAGCAGTACGTC.

This clone was picked up a small number of times. The chain is built from TRBV6-5 and TRBJ1-2; D possibly corresponds to TRBD1 (5 bases). V dropped 2 bases and J dropped 5 bases, with 12 bases sitting between them. Per the germline V gene, CDR1 is MNHEY and CDR2 is SVGAGI. This CDR3 spans 14 amino acids. Written as DNA, the CDR3 is TGTGCCAGCAGTTACAGCTGGAGGGGTTATGGCTACACCTTC. Protein: CASSYSWRGYGYTF.

This clone was counted once. CDR3 sequence reads: CASSLYIGQQYV. DNA for the CDR3: TGTGCCAGCAGTCTATATATAGGACAGCAGTACGTC. This chain uses TRBV2 with TRBJ2-7, with D uncertain. In germline, CDR1 is SNHLY, CDR2 FYNNEI. The CDR3 has 12 amino acids. The germline V and J ends were trimmed by 5 bases and 8 bases, with 13 bases remaining between them.

The chain employs TRBV15 and TRBJ2-2; TRBD2 matches 11 bases. V trimming: 6 bases; J trimming: 5 bases; junction bases outside the gene matches: 14. Looked up from germline, CDR1 is LNHNV and CDR2 is YYDKDF (reference sequence). The CDR3 totals 18 residues. In DNA, the CDR3 is TGTGCCACCAGTAAAGGCCTGGCTAGCGGGGGGTCGACCGGGGAGCTGTTTTTT. Translated, it gives CATSKGLASGGSTGELFF.

With regard to this clone: Compared with germline, one end of the junction differs, possibly owing to a read error. The CDR3 loop reads CASSLTAGISANF. The CDR3 DNA sequence: TGTGCCAGCAGTTTAACAGCAGGGATTTCGGCGAACTTC. This chain uses TRBV6-6 with TRBJ2-7, with TRBD1 as a possible D gene (5 bases). Per the germline V gene, CDR1 is MNHNY and CDR2 is SVGAGI (reference sequence). This CDR3 has 13 amino acids.